What follows are 32 T cell receptor beta chains derived from one specimen sequenced in a study of blood T cell repertoires in COVID-19. Here immunoSEQ multiplex PCR was the method, and the copy in TCRdb shows in-frame clones only, minus some. The data contain about 60,000 clones, about 88% of them seen just once; the ten biggest clones take up roughly an eighth. The sequenced sample was peripheral blood. Receptors originate from a woman aged 60-75 years with active COVID-19.

The chain employs TRBV2 and TRBJ2-7, with a weak D call TRBD1 (5 bases). V dropped 4 bases and J dropped 5 bases, with 6 bases sitting between them. CDR1 SNHLY and CDR2 FYNNEI come from the germline V gene. This CDR3 has 11 residues. CDR3 coding DNA: TGTGCCAGCAGTGTCAGGGACGAGCAGTACTTC. Its translation: CASSVRDEQYF. Drawing the rest from reference TRBV2 and TRBJ2-7, the complete variable domain is EPEVTQTPSHQVTQMGQEVILRCVPISNHLYFYWYRQILGQKVEFLVSFYNNEISEKSEIFDDQFSVERPDGSNFTLKIRSTKLEDSAMYFCASSVRDEQYFGPGTRLTVT.

J is TRBJ1-6 and V is TRBV6-1; 7 positions agree with TRBD1. CDR1 and CDR2 (germline): MNHNS, SASEGT. This CDR3 comprises 14 residues. V gave up 0 bases and J gave up 10 bases; unmatched junction bases: 3. CDR3 in DNA: TGTGCCAGCAGTGAAGCCCCAGGGGGGTCACCCCTCCACTTT. Its translation is CASSEAPGGSPLHF.

The chain recombines TRBV7-2 with TRBJ1-5; D gene ambiguous. Trimming took 0 bases from V and 1 from J, leaving 19 bases between them. Germline loops: CDR1 SGHTA, CDR2 FQGNSA. The CDR3 has 19 amino acids. CDR3 bases: TGTGCCAGCAGCTTAGCTATTGAAGGCGGTGGCCCCAGCAATCAGCCCCAGCATTTT. It yields the protein CASSLAIEGGGPSNQPQHF.

The CDR3 here is CASSLAGGPGELFF. The CDR3 DNA is TGTGCCAGCAGCTTAGCGGGGGGGCCCGGGGAGCTGTTTTTT. The genes are TRBV7-7 and TRBJ2-2, with D tentatively TRBD2 (7 bases). The CDR3 has 14 residues. Trimming took off 0 bases at V and 6 bases at J, with 8 bases between the two ends. Germline CDR1 SSHAT, CDR2 FNYEAQ (reference sequence).

The rearrangement joins TRBV7-8 to TRBJ2-5; 7 bases align to TRBD2. Trimming at V came to 5 bases and at J to 2 bases, leaving 5 bases not matched to a gene. This CDR3 contains 14 residues. Looked up from germline, CDR1 is SGHVS and CDR2 is FQNEAQ. The CDR3 region has the DNA TGTGCCAGCAGCGGCGGGGGTTTACAAGAGACCCAGTACTTC. As protein: CASSGGGLQETQYF. Based on the CDR3 plus reference TRBV7-8 and TRBJ2-5, the full variable domain is GAGVSQSPRYKVAKRGQDVALRCDPISGHVSLFWYQQALGQGPEFLTYFQNEAQLDKSGLPSDRFFAERPEGSVSTLKIQRTQQEDSAVYLCASSGGGLQETQYFGPGTRLLVL.

The genes are TRBV5-5 and TRBJ1-3, with D perhaps TRBD1 (6 bases). This CDR3 has 15 residues. V was shortened by 2 bases and J by 0 bases, with 9 bases between the two germline ends. Germline CDR1 is SGHKS and CDR2 is YYEKEE (reference sequence). CDR3 sequence (DNA): TGTGCCAGCAGCTTAGGGGGTAACTCTGGAAACACCATATATTTT. Translating it yields CASSLGGNSGNTIYF.

The rearrangement joins TRBV6-6 to TRBJ2-3; 7 bases align to TRBD1. The CDR3 consists of 17 residues. Germline V CDR1 and CDR2: MNHNY, SVGAGI (reference sequence). V was pared by 5 bases and J by 2 bases, with 13 bases of the junction left unmatched. The CDR3 region is CASSPLTGTLSTDTQYF. DNA of the CDR3: TGTGCCAGCAGTCCCCTGACAGGGACCTTGTCCACAGATACGCAGTATTTT.

The J gene is TRBJ2-3, the V gene TRBV24-1; no clear D. V was pared by 2 bases and J by 1 base, with 12 bases between. The CDR3 is made up of 16 amino acids. Germline V gene sequence: CDR1 KGHDR, CDR2 SFDVKD. DNA for the CDR3: TGTGCCACCAGTGATTCGGCTAGAGGCGGCACAGATACGCAGTATTTT. Amino acid sequence: CATSDSARGGTDTQYF.

The chain carries TRBV5-5 and TRBJ2-2, with a weak D call TRBD1 (6 bases). The CDR3 contains 15 residues. Germline V gene sequence: CDR1 SGHKS, CDR2 YYEKEE (reference sequence). Trimming took 1 base from V and 1 from J, leaving 8 bases between them. The CDR3 DNA is TGTGCCAGCAGCTTGCGAGGGGGGAACACCGGGGAGCTGTTTTTT. Translating it yields CASSLRGGNTGELFF.

The rearrangement joins TRBV4-1 to TRBJ2-7; D might be TRBD1 (6 bases). Trimming shortened V by 0 bases and J by 4 bases, and 16 bases separated the two germline ends. Looked up from germline, CDR1 is MGHRA and CDR2 is YSYEKL. CDR3 length equals 16 residues. CDR3 DNA sequence: TGCGCCAGCAGCCAAGAGGGACACTCAGTCCTTTACGAGCAGTACTTC. Protein product: CASSQEGHSVLYEQYF.

This chain links TRBV5-4 with TRBJ2-3, with 7 bases identical to TRBD1. J was trimmed by 2 bases and V by 3 bases; bases with no gene match: 3. This CDR3 is built from 14 residues. Germline values: CDR1 SGHNT, CDR2 YYREEE (reference sequence). The CDR3 coding sequence is TGTGCCAGCAGCTCGGGACAGAACACAGATACGCAGTATTTT. As protein: CASSSGQNTDTQYF. Full variable domain (rest looked up from reference TRBV5-4 and TRBJ2-3): ETGVTQSPTHLIKTRGQQVTLRCSSQSGHNTVSWYQQALGQGPQFIFQYYREEENGRGNFPPRFSGLQFPNYSSELNVNALELDDSALYLCASSSGQNTDTQYFGPGTRLTVL.

The chain joins TRBV27 to TRBJ2-3, with 9 bases that match TRBD2. With 7 bases clipped from V and 6 bases from J, the junction kept 5 bases outside the gene matches. Germline CDR1 MNHEY, CDR2 SMNVEV (reference sequence). This CDR3 is built from 13 residues. In DNA form, the CDR3 reads TGTGCCAGCATTTCAAGCGGGGGGGATACGCAGTATTTT. Its translation: CASISSGGDTQYF.

The V and J genes are TRBV7-2 and TRBJ2-3, with 12 bases lining up with TRBD2. The CDR3 has 13 amino acids. V lost 10 bases and J lost 5; bases outside the gene matches: 4. From germline, CDR1 is SGHTA and CDR2 FQGNSA. CDR3 residues: CATSGGALDTQYF. The CDR3 coding sequence is TGTGCCACTAGCGGGGGGGCCCTAGATACGCAGTATTTT.

The chain uses TRBV7-3 and TRBJ1-2; TRBD1 aligns across 9 bases. The CDR3 length is 14 residues. Germline CDR1 SGHTA, CDR2 FQGTGA. With 5 bases clipped from V and 6 bases from J, the junction kept 7 bases outside the gene matches. CDR3 DNA: TGTGCCAGCAGCCCTACAGGGGGCTTCGATGGCTACACCTTC. Translation: CASSPTGGFDGYTF.

The V and J genes are TRBV19 and TRBJ1-5; tentatively, D is TRBD1 (5 bases). CDR1 LNHDA and CDR2 SQIVND come from the germline V gene (reference sequence). The V gene lost 3 bases and the J gene lost 0 bases, with 12 bases spanning the gap. CDR3 length: 16 amino acids. CDR3 bases: TGTGCCAGTAGTATGGGCGGGGGGGATAGCAATCAGCCCCAGCATTTT. Protein product: CASSMGGGDSNQPQHF.

The chain links TRBV7-2 to TRBJ2-1, with D possibly matching TRBD2 (5 bases). CDR1 is SGHTA and CDR2 is FQGNSA in the germline V gene. This CDR3 region has 15 residues. V was pared by 7 bases and J by 0 bases, with 13 bases between. DNA of the CDR3: TGTGCCAGCACCCTTGTGGGGAGCTCCTACAATGAGCAGTTCTTC. Encoded protein: CASTLVGSSYNEQFF.

The chain uses TRBV30 and TRBJ1-2; D may be TRBD1 (5 bases). Per the germline V gene, CDR1 is GTSNPN and CDR2 is SVGIG (reference sequence). The CDR3 is 13 residues long. Trimming took 0 bases from V and 0 from J, leaving 5 bases between them. The DNA for the CDR3 is TGTGCCTGGAGTGTGGGGCCTAACTATGGCTACACCTTC. It codes for CAWSVGPNYGYTF.

The J gene is TRBJ1-2, the V gene TRBV12-3 or TRBV12-4, with unresolved D. V lost 0 bases and J 3 bases, leaving 5 bases between the germline ends. This CDR3 has 13 residues. CDR3: CASSLATDYGYTF. The DNA of the CDR3 is TGTGCCAGCAGTTTAGCAACAGACTATGGCTACACCTTC.

The chain has TRBV5-1 and TRBJ2-3; possibly TRBD1 for D (5 bases). This CDR3 has 17 residues. Germline CDR1 and CDR2: SGHRS and YFSETQ. With 0 bases removed from V and 1 base from J, the gap between germline ends came to 15 bases. The CDR3 nucleotides are TGCGCCAGCAGCTTGGCCCCCAGGGTGGGTGGCACAGATACGCAGTATTTT. Protein product: CASSLAPRVGGTDTQYF.

This rearrangement joins TRBV27 to TRBJ1-6, with 7 bases matching TRBD1. The V gene end was trimmed by 5 bases and the J gene end by 7 bases; junction bases not matched to a gene: 8. There are 15 residues in the CDR3. Germline V CDR1 and CDR2: MNHEY, SMNVEV (reference sequence). This chain's CDR3 is CASSPSTGVNSPLHF. The CDR3 DNA sequence: TGTGCCAGCAGTCCCTCTACAGGGGTAAATTCACCCCTCCACTTT.

This clone was counted a single time. The J gene is TRBJ2-7, the V gene TRBV11-2; weak D call: TRBD2 (5 bases). There are 13 residues in the CDR3. Trimming shortened V by 5 bases and J by 3 bases, and 11 bases separated the two germline ends. Germline CDR1 SGHAT, CDR2 FQNNGV. In DNA form, the CDR3 reads TGTGCCAGCAGCAACCGAGGGTACTACGAGCAGTACTTC. Amino acid sequence: CASSNRGYYEQYF.

The sample holds one count of this clone. The chain links TRBV7-2 to TRBJ2-5; 8 bases line up with TRBD2. The CDR3 consists of 14 residues. After removal of 3 bases from V and 2 bases from J, the junction contained 2 bases not matched to a gene. The germline gives CDR1 SGHTA, CDR2 FQGNSA. The CDR3 coding sequence is TGTGCCAGCAGCTTTAGCGGGGAGCAAGAGACCCAGTACTTC. This sequence encodes CASSFSGEQETQYF.

The chain has TRBV2 and TRBJ2-1, with D uncertain. The V gene's germline CDR1 is SNHLY and CDR2 FYNNEI. The CDR3 length is 14 residues. V shed 7 bases and J shed 3 bases, with 13 bases lying between them. In DNA form, the CDR3 reads TGTGCCAGCACCACAGAATCACTCTACAATGAGCAGTTCTTC. It translates to CASTTESLYNEQFF.

This chain links TRBV4-2 with TRBJ1-1, with TRBD1 as a possible D gene (5 bases). The CDR3 is made up of 15 amino acids. V lost 6 bases and J 1 base, leaving 15 bases between the germline ends. Germline loops: CDR1 LGHNA, CDR2 YNFKEQ. Here the CDR3 reads CASRTWGGSNTEAFF. The CDR3 coding sequence is TGTGCCAGCAGGACTTGGGGGGGTTCGAACACTGAAGCTTTCTTT.

The rearrangement links TRBV10-3 to TRBJ2-3, with 9 nucleotides matching TRBD1. Germline CDR1 reads ENHRY; CDR2 reads SYGVKD. The CDR3 sequence is 16 residues long. V trimming: 6 bases; J trimming: 6 bases; junction bases outside the gene matches: 13. CDR3 sequence: CAIRGAEIGTGDTQYF. CDR3 in DNA: TGTGCCATCAGGGGTGCGGAAATAGGGACAGGGGATACGCAGTATTTT.

This clone has more than one count but fewer than ten. The chain recombines TRBV7-6 with TRBJ2-6; 12 bases line up with TRBD1. Germline V gene sequence: CDR1 SGHVS, CDR2 FNYEAQ. J was trimmed by 3 bases and V by 1 base; bases with no gene match: 4. This CDR3 is built from 18 residues. CDR3 amino acids: CASSLVGQGAFGANVLTF. In DNA form, the CDR3 reads TGTGCCAGCAGCTTAGTGGGACAGGGGGCCTTTGGGGCCAACGTCCTGACTTTC.

The rearrangement uses TRBV21-1 and TRBJ2-3; the table gives TRBD2 as D, unverified against the DNA. TRBV21-1 represents a pseudogene. There are 16 residues in the CDR3. Here the CDR3 reads CASSKVVGGPEDTQYF. The CDR3 DNA is TGTGCCAGCAGCAAAGTGGTGGGGGGGCCTGAAGATACGCAGTATTTT.

This chain connects TRBV3-1 (or the pseudogene TRBV3-2) to TRBJ1-2, with D maybe TRBD1 (5 bases). In germline, CDR1 is LGHDT, CDR2 YNNKEL (reference sequence). The CDR3 is 13 amino acids. The ends were cut back, 8 bases at V and 0 bases at J, with 10 bases in the middle. DNA of the CDR3: TGTGCCAGCCAGGGAAGCGCTAACTATGGCTACACCTTC. Encoded protein: CASQGSANYGYTF.

This clone was recorded once. The junction and the germline gene differ at one end; a read error may be behind it. V and J are TRBV2 and TRBJ2-1, with 7 bases aligning to TRBD2. The germline gives CDR1 SNHLY, CDR2 FYNNEI. The CDR3 is made up of 15 amino acids. The CDR3 DNA reads as TGTGCCAGCAGCGAAGGGCTAGCGGACTACAATGAGCAGTTCTTC. This translates into CASSEGLADYNEQFF.

The chain carries TRBV7-6 and TRBJ2-5, with D perhaps matching TRBD1 (6 bases). The V gene's germline CDR1 is SGHVS and CDR2 FNYEAQ. Trimming cost V 2 bases and J 4 bases, with 17 bases left between them. The CDR3 runs to 16 residues. CDR3 sequence: CASSLTGQKIGETQYF. In nucleotides, the CDR3 is TGTGCCAGCAGCTTAACGGGACAAAAAATCGGAGAGACCCAGTACTTC.

V is TRBV18 and J is TRBJ2-7, with 9 bases aligning to TRBD1. The V and J ends lost 3 bases and 6 bases, in that order; junction bases with no gene match: 3. The CDR3 contains 13 residues. CDR1 and CDR2 (germline): KGHSH, LQKENI. The CDR3 reads CASSPGTGTEQYF. For the CDR3, the DNA is TGTGCCAGCTCACCTGGGACAGGGACCGAGCAGTACTTC.

The V and J genes are TRBV11-3 and TRBJ2-2; D unresolved. V was pared by 5 bases and J by 8 bases, with 9 bases between. CDR1 SGHNT and CDR2 YENEEA come from the germline V gene. The CDR3 is made up of 12 amino acids. The CDR3 region has the DNA TGTGCCAGCAGCCGGCGGCAGGGGGAGCTGTTTTTT. Translation: CASSRRQGELFF.